The 31 T cell receptor beta chains in this list originate from one sample, sequenced in a study of blood T cells in healthy people across ages. Combining a sample-barcoded 5' primer with a J-beta primer mix, a second PCR ran for roughly 7 to 12 cycles. TCRdb re-derived calls from the 5' RACE reads in MiXCR, one entry per CDR3 protein. The data hold roughly 1,500,000 distinct CDR3 sequences, with roughly 40% observed a single time. The specimen sequenced was blood. The receptor source for this set is a woman aged 18-29 years in good health.

There are a few counts of this clonotype. This chain uses TRBV11-1 with TRBJ2-1, with 7 bases that match TRBD2. Germline-derived CDR1 and CDR2 are SGHAT and FQDESV (reference sequence). The CDR3 contains 16 residues. The junction had 11 bases not matched to a gene; V was cut back by 1 base and J by 8 bases. The CDR3: CASSLGTGTTIHEQFF. The CDR3 DNA reads as TGTGCCAGCAGCTTAGGGACCGGGACTACCATCCATGAGCAGTTCTTC. The full variable domain, rest sourced from reference TRBV11-1 and TRBJ2-1, is EAEVAQSPRYKITEKSQAVAFWCDPISGHATLYWYRQILGQGPELLVQFQDESVVDDSQLPKDRFSAERLKGVDSTLKIQPAELGDSAMYLCASSLGTGTTIHEQFFGPGTRLTVL.

The chain links TRBV3-1 to TRBJ1-2, with 8 bases lining up with TRBD1. The junction had 6 bases not matched to a gene; V was cut back by 3 bases and J by 6 bases. The germline V gene has CDR1 LGHDT and CDR2 YNNKEL (reference sequence). The CDR3 covers 14 residues. CDR3 nucleotide sequence: TGTGCCAGCAGCCATCAGGACAGGGATCATGGCTACACCTTC. The encoded protein is CASSHQDRDHGYTF.

The chain's CDR3 is CAISEGDRLAPSTDTQYF. The CDR3 DNA sequence: TGTGCCATCAGTGAGGGGGACCGACTAGCCCCTAGCACAGATACGCAGTATTTT. The chain joins TRBV10-3 to TRBJ2-3, with 7 bases aligning to TRBD2. Trimming cost V 2 bases and J 0 bases; bases outside gene matches: 11. Germline V gene sequence: CDR1 ENHRY, CDR2 SYGVKD. This CDR3 has 18 residues.

In this sample, this clonotype turned up a few times. The chain uses TRBV21-1 and TRBJ1-5; the table's D call, TRBD1, was not checked against the DNA. TRBV21-1 is described as a pseudogene. The CDR3 extends over 16 amino acids. DNA for the CDR3: TGTGCCAGCAGCAAAGGGAAGGGGGCGTGCGATCAGCCCCAGCATTTT. This codes for CASSKGKGACDQPQHF.

This chain uses TRBV7-2 with TRBJ1-2; D ambiguous. Trimming removed 3 bases from V and 4 bases from J, with 9 bases in between. Germline V gene sequence: CDR1 SGHTA, CDR2 FQGNSA. The CDR3 covers 13 residues. The DNA of the CDR3 is TGTGCCAGCAGCTTGGCTAATGCCTATGGCTACACCTTC. It is translated as CASSLANAYGYTF.

There are a few counts of this clonotype. The CDR3 region is CASSLPLAGIPYNEQYF. The CDR3 DNA is TGTGCCAGCAGTTTGCCGCTAGCGGGGATCCCCTACAATGAGCAGTACTTC. The V and J genes are TRBV12-3 or TRBV12-4 and TRBJ2-1, with 9 bases identical to TRBD2. Near its end, the DNA agrees better with TRBJ2-7, so the J call may be wrong. The length of the CDR3 is 17 residues.

This clonotype was observed a handful of times. The rearrangement links TRBV14 to TRBJ2-1, with D tentatively TRBD1 or TRBD2 (6 bases each). V lost 0 bases and J 0 bases, leaving 12 bases between the germline ends. The CDR3 runs 17 residues. CDR1 is SGHDN and CDR2 is FVKESK in the germline V gene. CDR3 residues: CASSQDIGGGSYNEQFF. In DNA, the CDR3 is TGTGCCAGCAGCCAAGACATAGGGGGAGGCTCCTACAATGAGCAGTTCTTC.

The V call is TRBV29-1, the J call TRBJ1-2; D gene ambiguous. Trimming pared 3 bases from V and 0 bases from J, leaving 11 bases between. The germline V gene has CDR1 SQVTM and CDR2 ANQGSEA. CDR3 length: 14 residues. CDR3 in DNA: TGCAGCGTTGACGCCGGGTTAGCTAACTATGGCTACACCTTC. As protein: CSVDAGLANYGYTF.

This clonotype was observed a few times. CDR3 region: CASSLLLVPNQPQHF. In DNA, the CDR3 is TGCGCCAGCAGCCTCCTCCTCGTCCCCAATCAGCCCCAGCATTTT. This sequence joins TRBV5-1 and TRBJ1-5; D is undetermined. With 4 bases removed from V and 3 bases from J, the gap between germline ends came to 14 bases. This CDR3 contains 15 residues. Germline CDR1 and CDR2: SGHRS and YFSETQ.

Concerning this clonotype: The junction departs from the called germline gene at one end, perhaps through a read error. The chain links TRBV10-3 to TRBJ2-7, with TRBD2 matching 7 bases. Germline values: CDR1 ENHRY, CDR2 SYGVKD. This CDR3 has 12 amino acids. CDR3 coding DNA: TGTGCCATCAGGTGGGAGGGTTACGGGCAGTACTTC. Its translation is CAIRWEGYGQYF.

This clonotype came up a few times. The genes are TRBV20-1 and TRBJ2-5; the match to TRBD2 covers 7 bases. CDR3 length: 13 residues. CDR1 DFQATT and CDR2 SNEGSKA come from the germline V gene (reference sequence). The V and J ends lost 3 bases and 0 bases, in that order; junction bases with no gene match: 1. For the CDR3, the DNA is TGCAGTGCTAGCGGGAGGTACCAAGAGACCCAGTACTTC. Amino acids: CSASGRYQETQYF.

This clonotype was observed a few times. The J gene is TRBJ2-3, the V gene TRBV6-1; TRBD2 matches 10 bases. With 5 bases clipped from V and 1 base from J, the junction kept 9 bases outside the gene matches. Germline V gene lookup returns CDR1 MNHNS and CDR2 SASEGT. This CDR3 is built from 17 residues. The CDR3 DNA is TGTGCCAGCAGTACCCAAACGGGGACTAGCGGCACAGATACGCAGTATTTT. The encoded protein is CASSTQTGTSGTDTQYF.

In this sample, this clonotype turned up a few times. The chain couples TRBV7-2 to TRBJ2-7, with no clear D. Trimming cost V 0 bases and J 0 bases, with 9 bases left between them. This CDR3 comprises 15 residues. Germline CDR1 and CDR2: SGHTA and FQGNSA. The CDR3 loop reads CASSLAVSVSYEQYF. The CDR3 DNA is TGTGCCAGCAGCTTAGCGGTGTCAGTCTCCTACGAGCAGTACTTC.

The chain employs TRBV18 and TRBJ2-7, with D tentatively TRBD1 or TRBD2 (5 bases each). The CDR3 consists of 16 residues. Trimming shortened V by 4 bases and J by 1 base, and 17 bases separated the two germline ends. Germline V gene sequence: CDR1 KGHSH, CDR2 LQKENI. CDR3 nucleotides: TGTGCCAGCTCACTCGGGGCCCCAATGACGTCCTACGAGCAGTACTTC. This codes for CASSLGAPMTSYEQYF. Supplemented by reference TRBV18 and TRBJ2-7, the full variable domain reads NAGVMQNPRHLVRRRGQEARLRCSPMKGHSHVYWYRQLPEEGLKFMVYLQKENIIDESGMPKERFSAEFPKEGPSILRIQQVVRGDSAAYFCASSLGAPMTSYEQYFGPGTRLTVT.

J is TRBJ1-2 and V is TRBV20-1, with 8 bases aligning to TRBD1. Unmatched junction bases numbered 6, after V lost 5 bases and J lost 7 bases. Germline CDR1 and CDR2: DFQATT and SNEGSKA (reference sequence). The CDR3 runs to 12 residues. Here the CDR3 DNA reads TGCAGTGCTGAAACAGGGGGGATTGGCTACACCTTC. Translation: CSAETGGIGYTF.

The rearrangement links TRBV4-1 to TRBJ1-2; no clear D gene. Trimming left V 3 bases short and J 9 bases short, with 14 bases between. Germline assignment: CDR1 MGHRA and CDR2 YSYEKL. The CDR3 extends over 13 amino acids. As DNA, the CDR3 is TGCGCCAGCAGCCATCAATCAGGATCGAGCTACACCTTC. Translated, it gives CASSHQSGSSYTF.

The V call is TRBV2, the J call TRBJ1-1; D is unresolved. The V end was cut by 7 bases, the J end by 5 bases, with 11 bases between. This CDR3 has 12 amino acids. CDR1 and CDR2 from the germline V gene are SNHLY and FYNNEI. The CDR3 sequence: CASIVLGTEAFF. In DNA form, the CDR3 reads TGTGCCAGCATAGTACTAGGGACTGAAGCTTTCTTT.

The chain uses TRBV7-2 and TRBJ1-2, with 9 bases fitting TRBD1. This CDR3 is 15 amino acids long. Germline values: CDR1 SGHTA, CDR2 FQGNSA. J lost 6 bases, V lost 3 bases, and 8 bases had no gene match. The CDR3 here is CASSLPQGARDGYTF. The CDR3 region has the DNA TGTGCCAGCAGCTTGCCACAGGGGGCGCGGGATGGCTACACCTTC.

The V and J genes are TRBV20-1 and TRBJ2-5; D perhaps matches TRBD2 (6 bases). V was pared by 6 bases and J by 2 bases, with 19 bases between. From germline, CDR1 is DFQATT and CDR2 SNEGSKA (reference sequence). The CDR3 length is 15 residues. The chain's CDR3 is CSAPQRAALQETQYF. The CDR3 nucleotides are TGCAGTGCGCCCCAGCGGGCGGCACTTCAAGAGACCCAGTACTTC.

The genes are TRBV6-1 and TRBJ1-1; 8 bases fit TRBD1. V was clipped by 6 bases and J by 1 base; unmatched bases: 7. Germline CDR1 reads MNHNS; CDR2 reads SASEGT. CDR3 length: 15 residues. CDR3 protein: CASRSQGAANTEAFF. In DNA form, the CDR3 reads TGTGCCAGCAGGTCCCAGGGGGCGGCGAACACTGAAGCTTTCTTT.

The rearrangement joins TRBV20-1 to TRBJ1-1; D uncertain. Germline loops: CDR1 DFQATT, CDR2 SNEGSKA (reference sequence). Deletions cut 6 bases from V and 0 bases from J, with 11 bases between. There are 13 residues in the CDR3. CDR3 in amino acids: CSATGVMNTEAFF. DNA for the CDR3: TGCAGTGCAACCGGGGTCATGAACACTGAAGCTTTCTTT.

The chain couples TRBV5-1 to TRBJ1-1, with D unresolved. The V end was cut by 0 bases, the J end by 11 bases, with 14 bases between. Germline CDR1 is SGHRS and CDR2 is YFSETQ. The CDR3 totals 13 residues. CDR3 bases: TGCGCCAGCAGCTTGGCCCCCGGGTGGGAGGCTTTCTTT. Translation: CASSLAPGWEAFF.

This clonotype was seen more than once but under ten times. The chain combines TRBV20-1 with TRBJ1-2; 11 nucleotides match TRBD1. With 5 bases clipped from V and 7 bases from J, the junction kept 3 bases outside the gene matches. Germline CDR1 DFQATT, CDR2 SNEGSKA (reference sequence). CDR3 length: 12 amino acids. The CDR3 reads CSALGQGGGYTF. In DNA, the CDR3 is TGCAGTGCTTTGGGACAGGGGGGTGGCTACACCTTC.

This clonotype occurred a few times. The CDR3 DNA reads as TGTGCCAGCAGTCTCTTACTCGGGACGCCAGGGGATACGCAGTATTTT. Translating gives CASSLLLGTPGDTQYF. The V and J genes are TRBV12-3 or TRBV12-4 and TRBJ2-3; D tentatively fits TRBD1 or TRBD2 (5 bases each). The CDR3 consists of 16 residues. V was pared by 5 bases and J by 6 bases, with 21 bases between.

The chain links TRBV27 to TRBJ1-1; 9 bases are shared with TRBD1. This CDR3 is 14 amino acids long. The germline gives CDR1 MNHEY, CDR2 SMNVEV (reference sequence). With V trimmed by 6 bases and J by 2 bases, 4 bases remained unmatched. CDR3 bases: TGTGCCAGCAGCATACAGGGGGCCAACACTGAAGCTTTCTTT. This codes for CASSIQGANTEAFF.

The gene calls are TRBV7-8 and TRBJ1-2, with unresolved D. The ends were cut back, 3 bases at V and 0 bases at J, with 11 bases in the middle. Germline V gene data show CDR1 as SGHVS and CDR2 as FQNEAQ. The CDR3 totals 15 residues. The CDR3 spells CASSLMVTSNYGYTF. CDR3 nucleotides: TGTGCCAGCAGCTTGATGGTTACGTCTAACTATGGCTACACCTTC.

The chain recombines TRBV25-1 with TRBJ1-4, with D possibly matching TRBD1 (5 bases). Germline V lookup: CDR1 MGHDK, CDR2 SYGVNS. Trimming stripped 3 bases from V and 0 bases from J, with 11 bases between. The length of the CDR3 is 16 residues. The CDR3 region is CASSDPQDATNEKLFF. CDR3 coding DNA: TGTGCCAGCAGTGACCCACAGGATGCAACTAATGAAAAACTGTTTTTT.

The sample holds a few counts of this clonotype. The V and J genes are TRBV5-1 and TRBJ2-7; TRBD2 aligns across 12 bases. From germline, CDR1 is SGHRS and CDR2 YFSETQ. The CDR3 has 16 amino acids. V lost 3 bases, J lost 5 bases, and 9 bases stayed unmatched. The CDR3 protein is CASSSAWSSGRDEQYF. CDR3 DNA sequence: TGCGCCAGCAGCTCGGCCTGGTCTAGCGGGAGGGACGAGCAGTACTTC.

V gene TRBV5-5 combines with J gene TRBJ2-3; 7 bases fit TRBD2. The CDR3 has 17 amino acids. V shed 0 bases, J shed 2 bases, and the junction held 9 bases outside the gene matches. CDR1 SGHKS and CDR2 YYEKEE come from the germline V gene (reference sequence). The CDR3 DNA sequence: TGTGCCAGCAGCTTGGGATTGTCAGGGACTAACACAGATACGCAGTATTTT. Its protein is CASSLGLSGTNTDTQYF.

This clonotype was counted a few times. The chain's CDR3 is CASSLSLSGGTGGNEQFF. The CDR3 DNA follows: TGTGCCAGCAGTTTATCCCTTAGCGGGGGAACCGGCGGGAATGAGCAGTTCTTC. V is TRBV12-3 or TRBV12-4 and J is TRBJ2-1, with 9 bases fitting TRBD2. The V and J ends lost 2 bases and 7 bases, in that order; junction bases with no gene match: 15. This CDR3 has 18 amino acids.

The CDR3 loop is CASSSDRGEKLFF. The CDR3 nucleotides are TGTGCCAGCAGCTCCGACAGGGGAGAAAAACTGTTTTTT. This chain links TRBV7-9 with TRBJ1-4; 8 bases fit TRBD1. Germline assignment: CDR1 SEHNR and CDR2 FQNEAQ (reference sequence). The CDR3 runs 13 residues. V shed 4 bases and J 8 bases; nucleotides not matched to a gene: 3.